This T cell receptor beta chain was sequenced during a study of cytomegalovirus exposure and HLA in healthy donors. On the study more broadly: When 300 to 400 donors were genotyped, roughly 82% of them were found to fall in the Caucasian-associated ancestry cluster.

A multiplex PCR was run with 60 Vbeta primers and 13 Jbeta primers. TCRdb's copy holds only in-frame clones and misses some; the assay was immunoSEQ multiplex PCR. Its listing shows roughly 72,000 clones. V lost 0 bases and J 3 bases, leaving 6 bases between the germline ends. The CDR3 loop spans 13 amino acids. From germline, CDR1 is SQVTM and CDR2 ANQGSEA. The sequence derives from a man in his late teens or twenties in good health and CMV-seropositive. The sequenced sample consisted of PBMCs. The chain employs TRBV29-1 and TRBJ1-3; D call uncertain. The CDR3 nucleotides are TGCAGCGTTGAAGACAGGTTTGGAAACACCATATATTTT. Amino acids: CSVEDRFGNTIYF.